This T cell receptor (beta chain) comes out of a study of T cells in women clearing cervical HPV infection. Overall study: Case blood was drawn when the lesion was first found; control blood after infection became undetectable. Study-wide findings and caveats: Effector/memory and HPV-specific T cells were not isolated, and association timing is unknown. Richness plus V gene abundances separated cases from controls with AUC about 0.8.

Comments on this clone: Its antigen is currently unknown. The CDR3 goes on 3 residues after the read ends, and that part is filled in from the germline J gene.

Generated by immunoSEQ multiplex PCR, the TCRdb table keeps only in-frame clones and is missing some. The sample totals more than 45,000 clones; its top ten clones hold about 1.5%. Trimming removed 4 bases from V and 6 bases from J; junction bases left unmatched: 8. Germline assignment: CDR1 MNHNS and CDR2 SASEGT. The CDR3 length is 14 residues. All participants had a single incident cervical HPV16 infection, and prevalent HPV16 infections were excluded. This TCR was sampled from a woman aged 18 to 75 with a cervical HPV16 infection that either progressed to CIN3+ or cleared (not recorded which). Sequenced material: blood buffy coat. This chain joins TRBV6-1 and TRBJ1-2; 7 bases are a match to TRBD1. CDR3 DNA, as far as it was read: TGTGCCAGCAGTGTACCGACAGGGCGAAATGGC. Translating gives CASSVPTGRNG. The full CDR3 protein is CASSVPTGRNGYTF.